This T cell receptor (beta chain) is drawn from a study of blood T cell repertoires in COVID-19 (dated by TCRdb to 2018 to 2020). For context, the study as a whole: Samples from collaborators originated in the United States, Italy and Spain and spanned both the acute and convalescent phases of COVID-19. Deeply sampled blood TCRbeta repertoires from subjects exposed to, actively infected with, or recovered from COVID-19 were included in the dataset. A de-identified subject ID, COVID-19 status, age in years and sex were almost always included in the sample metadata. Samples were obtained from the ongoing ImmuneRACE study (first 160 participants) and from some 1,300 subjects provided by 6 global collaborators. HLA class I and class II types, where available, came from metadata supplied by the sample provider rather than from assay-based typing. The repertoires were released in a freely available public database intended as a resource for research on the immune response to SARS-CoV-2. The prospective study material was composed of cDNA or gDNA derived from T cells, B-cell-depleted T cells, or PBMCs. General conclusions and limits of the study: How much clinical and demographic metadata was included differed by source and by participant, and the metadata was provided uncurated.

TCRbeta CDR3 regions were amplified from genomic DNA using the immunoSEQ Assay, a bias-controlled multiplex PCR. Regarding the original processing steps: The number of nucleated cells in each sample was estimated from the amplification of reference gene primers within the assay. To quantify the absolute abundance of each unique TCRbeta CDR3 rearrangement, sequence reads were collapsed and filtered. For each sample, productive Simpson clonality was calculated as the square root of Simpson's diversity index across productive rearrangements. TCRdb obtained this table from immuneACCESS and retained in-frame rearrangements with V and J assigned. These tables miss some clones; where compared with another copy, unresolved V genes account for less than half of the shortfall, and the remainder is unexplained. D and trimming were read from the DNA, whereas the V and J calls and clone size are those reported in that table. This sample holds about 160,000 clones; roughly 89% were observed only once. Approximately 10% of the sample is taken by the ten largest.

V sheds 0 bases and J sheds 7 bases, leaving 17 bases between their ends. CDR1 SGDLS and CDR2 YYNGEE were looked up in the germline V gene. CDR3 length: 15 amino acids, cysteine to phenylalanine. Only the CDR3 region is kept as DNA, spanning 45 bases read in frame from base 1. One collaborating source in Seattle enrolled patients while the patients were actively infected and followed the patients over time throughout the course of disease. Each collaborating institution followed its own protocols to collect whole blood in K2EDTA tubes. For TCRbeta analysis, collaborators shipped samples in one of three forms: frozen whole blood, isolated PBMCs, or DNA extracted from either of those sample types. With respect to this clone: There is no known antigen for this receptor. Within one base of it there is no much larger clone, and no base qualities were kept.

The origin of this receptor is a woman in her 70s with COVID-19, enrolled during active disease. Sequenced sample: peripheral blood. The chain uses TRBV9 and TRBJ2-7; the D segment could be TRBD2, given 5 matching bases. In nucleotide form, the sequence is TGTGCCAGCAGCGTAGGACTTGGAGGAGGCTTTGAGCAGTACTTC. Translated, it gives CASSVGLGGGFEQYF.